The 15 T cell receptor beta chains listed next were all sequenced from one sample in a study of shared clonotypes between healthy human individuals. The assay was immunoSEQ multiplex PCR, and TCRdb's table has in-frame clones only and misses some. The repertoire consists of some 1 million clones, with around 75% occurring once and the leading ten covering about 1.5%. The sequenced material came from memory CD4+ T cells sorted from blood. The subset: CD45RA-negative fraction. These receptor sequences come from a man between 18 and 29 years old in good health.

The chain carries TRBV27 and TRBJ2-7; TRBD1 aligns across 7 bases. After removal of 0 bases from V and 1 base from J, the junction contained 3 bases not matched to a gene. Germline lookup yields CDR1 MNHEY and CDR2 SMNVEV (reference sequence). The CDR3 sequence is 15 residues long. CDR3 coding DNA: TGTGCCAGCAGTTTATCGCCACAGGGGTCCTACGAGCAGTACTTC. It encodes CASSLSPQGSYEQYF.

The gene calls are TRBV5-1 and TRBJ2-5, with 8 bases that match TRBD2. V was pared by 2 bases and J by 2 bases, with 5 bases of the junction left unmatched. CDR1 and CDR2 (germline): SGHRS, YFSETQ. The CDR3 extends over 15 amino acids. The CDR3 DNA sequence: TGCGCCAGCAGCTTAGACGGACTAGCACAAGAGACCCAGTACTTC. It codes for CASSLDGLAQETQYF.

V gene TRBV7-9 combines with J gene TRBJ2-7, with TRBD1 identical over 8 bases. V was pared by 6 bases and J by 7 bases, with 14 bases of the junction left unmatched. The V gene's germline CDR1 is SEHNR and CDR2 FQNEAQ (reference sequence). The CDR3 consists of 15 residues. In nucleotides, the CDR3 is TGTGCCAGCAGTCCACCTAGGACAGGGTCGGGTGAGCAGTACTTC. Its translation is CASSPPRTGSGEQYF.

This clone was recorded only once. The chain employs TRBV15 and TRBJ2-7; maybe TRBD2 (5 bases). The V and J ends lost 5 bases and 0 bases respectively, with 11 bases between them. This CDR3 is 14 amino acids long. The germline CDR1 and CDR2 sequences are LNHNV and YYDKDF (reference sequence). The CDR3 DNA is TGTGCCACCAGCGAGGGCGGAAGCTCCTACGAGCAGTACTTC. Encoded protein: CATSEGGSSYEQYF.

The chain uses TRBV7-2 and TRBJ2-5; the match to TRBD2 covers 9 bases. The CDR3 consists of 17 residues. CDR1 is SGHTA, CDR2 FQGNSA, per germline. The junction had 15 bases not matched to a gene; V was cut back by 5 bases and J by 5 bases. The CDR3 DNA is TGTGCCAGCAGCCCCGATTTGATTAGCGGGAGTCGCGAGACCCAGTACTTC. This translates into CASSPDLISGSRETQYF.

CDR3: CAISAIGTANTGELFF. Here the CDR3 DNA reads TGTGCCATCAGTGCGATAGGGACAGCGAACACCGGGGAGCTGTTTTTT. This chain connects TRBV10-3 to TRBJ2-2; 7 bases map to TRBD1. Germline loops: CDR1 ENHRY, CDR2 SYGVKD. V shed 4 bases, J shed 0 bases, and the junction held 5 bases outside the gene matches. The CDR3 spans 16 residues.

V and J are TRBV7-3 and TRBJ2-7; TRBD1 agrees at 8 bases. This CDR3 has 13 amino acids. Germline V CDR1 and CDR2: SGHTA, FQGTGA. Unmatched junction bases numbered 7, after V lost 5 bases and J lost 7 bases. Here the CDR3 DNA reads TGTGCCAGCAGCCTGGGACAGGCGGGGGAGCAGTACTTC. It codes for CASSLGQAGEQYF. The whole variable domain, remainder taken from reference TRBV7-3 and TRBJ2-7, is GAGVSQTPSNKVTEKGKYVELRCDPISGHTALYWYRQSLGQGPEFLIYFQGTGAADDSGLPNDRFFAVRPEGSVSTLKIQRTERGDSAVYLCASSLGQAGEQYFGPGTRLTVT.

The chain couples TRBV5-4 to TRBJ2-1; 7 positions agree with TRBD2. The germline gives CDR1 SGHNT, CDR2 YYREEE (reference sequence). The CDR3 is 15 residues long. V lost 4 bases, J lost 8 bases, and 12 bases stayed unmatched. DNA of the CDR3: TGTGCCAGCAGCCTGGGGGGGAGGATTGTCGATGAGCAGTTCTTC. This codes for CASSLGGRIVDEQFF.

V gene TRBV28 combines with J gene TRBJ2-3, with TRBD2 matching over 8 bases. The CDR3 runs 17 residues. Unmatched junction bases numbered 11, after V lost 2 bases and J lost 4 bases. Germline CDR1 MDHEN, CDR2 SYDVKM. CDR3 DNA sequence: TGTGCCAGCAGTTTAGGCCTAGCGGGTAACCGGGCAGATACGCAGTATTTT. Translated, it gives CASSLGLAGNRADTQYF.

This clone has only a few counts. The chain carries TRBV2 and TRBJ2-4; 10 bases map to TRBD1. The CDR3 length is 15 residues. The ends lost 6 bases at V and 3 bases at J; junction bases unmatched: 5. CDR1 and CDR2 (germline): SNHLY, FYNNEI. CDR3 nucleotide sequence: TGTGCCAGCAGCGTGACAGGGGGCGGCAAAAACATTCAGTACTTC. It yields the protein CASSVTGGGKNIQYF.

V is TRBV6-4 and J is TRBJ2-5; D unresolved. Germline V gives CDR1 MRHNA, CDR2 SNTAGT. The CDR3 length is 15 residues. Trimming took off 4 bases at V and 1 base at J, with 13 bases between the two ends. CDR3 DNA sequence: TGTGCCAGCAGTGCCCAGCCTACCACCCAAGAGACCCAGTACTTC. It translates to CASSAQPTTQETQYF.

This rearrangement joins TRBV5-1 to TRBJ2-2; D call uncertain. Germline lookup yields CDR1 SGHRS and CDR2 YFSETQ. This CDR3 region has 14 residues. The V gene lost 4 bases and the J gene lost 6 bases, with 13 bases spanning the gap. Written as DNA, the CDR3 is TGCGCCAGCAGCGCGAGATCCGATGCCGGGGAGCTGTTTTTT. Its translation: CASSARSDAGELFF.

A word on this clone: A much larger clonotype is one base distant, so this may be a read error. The chain is built from TRBV5-1 and TRBJ1-1; the D gene is possibly TRBD1 (5 bases). CDR3 length equals 13 residues. With 0 bases removed from V and 4 bases from J, the gap between germline ends came to 7 bases. Germline V gives CDR1 SGHRS, CDR2 YFSETQ. The CDR3 loop reads CASSLVGVTEAFF. As DNA, the CDR3 is TGCGCCAGCAGCTTGGTGGGGGTCACTGAAGCTTTCTTT.

J is TRBJ1-4 and V is TRBV7-9, with D perhaps TRBD1 (6 bases). The germline CDR1 and CDR2 sequences are SEHNR and FQNEAQ (reference sequence). The CDR3 length is 15 residues. The V and J ends lost 2 bases and 5 bases respectively, with 12 bases between them. This CDR3 reads CASSLNTGLNEKLFF. CDR3 sequence (DNA): TGTGCCAGCAGCTTAAACACAGGGCTAAATGAAAAACTGTTTTTT.

This rearrangement joins TRBV5-4 to TRBJ2-3, with 8 bases matching TRBD2. This CDR3 is built from 16 residues. Germline-derived CDR1 and CDR2 are SGHNT and YYREEE (reference sequence). V shed 0 bases and J 4 bases; nucleotides not matched to a gene: 7. As DNA, the CDR3 is TGTGCCAGCAGCTTGGCCGGGGGGGAATACTCAGATACGCAGTATTTT. Protein product: CASSLAGGEYSDTQYF.